The rows below give T cell receptor beta chains drawn from one sample of a study of molecular identifiers for immune sequencing clone quantification. Via MiXCR, TCRdb re-called the PCR reads, giving one row per CDR3 protein. The sample lists about 510,000 distinct CDR3 sequences, about 25% seen once, with 0.76% in the top ten. The specimen was naive CD8+ T cells from blood, with Jurkat cell RNA spiked in. The source is a human donor in good health. Some libraries in this study had Jurkat cell RNA spiked in. The CDR3 runs from the conserved cysteine through the conserved F or W. The order of the fields is V gene, J gene, D gene, clone size, CDR3 protein, CDR3 DNA. The D gene is left open where the match is weak. Size is omitted from some rows. Given values are once, few, many or a class for expanded clones.

v_gene: TRBV30
j_gene: TRBJ1-2
d_gene: .
abundance: .
CDR3aa: CAWTRTGGGYTF
CDR3nt: TGTGCCTGGACCCGGACGGGGGGTGGCTACACCTTC

v_gene: TRBV6-2/TRBV6-3
j_gene: TRBJ2-5
d_gene: .
abundance: .
CDR3aa: CASSRGLYATQYF
CDR3nt: TGTGCCAGCAGTAGGGGACTGTACGCGACCCAGTACTTC

v_gene: TRBV11-2
j_gene: TRBJ2-5
d_gene: .
abundance: .
CDR3aa: CASSLGVVGKETQYF
CDR3nt: TGTGCCAGCAGCTTAGGGGTGGTTGGAAAAGAGACCCAGTACTTC

v_gene: TRBV5-1
j_gene: TRBJ2-7
d_gene: .
abundance: many
CDR3aa: CASSWGPNYEQYF
CDR3nt: TGCGCCAGCAGCTGGGGACCGAACTACGAGCAGTACTTC

v_gene: TRBV11-2
j_gene: TRBJ2-1
d_gene: TRBD1
abundance: .
CDR3aa: CASSPAGTGNPEQFF
CDR3nt: TGTGCCAGCAGCCCCGCCGGGACAGGGAACCCTGAGCAGTTCTTC

v_gene: TRBV7-6
j_gene: TRBJ2-3
d_gene: TRBD2
abundance: few
CDR3aa: CASSLVLSSGGSRTDTQYF
CDR3nt: TGTGCCAGCAGCTTAGTATTGAGCAGCGGGGGTTCGAGAACAGATACGCAGTATTTT

v_gene: TRBV3-1
j_gene: TRBJ1-4
d_gene: .
abundance: .
CDR3aa: CASSQDWTKSSEKLFF
CDR3nt: TGTGCCAGCAGCCAAGATTGGACAAAGTCGAGTGAAAAACTGTTTTTT

v_gene: TRBV27
j_gene: TRBJ1-3
d_gene: .
abundance: many
CDR3aa: CASSLTSLSGNTIYF
CDR3nt: TGTGCCAGCAGCCTGACAAGTCTCTCTGGAAACACCATATATTTT

v_gene: TRBV6-1
j_gene: TRBJ1-1
d_gene: .
abundance: few
CDR3aa: CASSEGQILAFF
CDR3nt: TGTGCCAGCAGTGAAGGCCAGATCTTAGCTTTCTTT

v_gene: TRBV4-1
j_gene: TRBJ2-1
d_gene: TRBD1
abundance: few
CDR3aa: CASSQGDRASYNEQFF
CDR3nt: TGCGCCAGCAGCCAAGGGGACAGGGCATCTTACAATGAGCAGTTCTTC

v_gene: TRBV27
j_gene: TRBJ1-5
d_gene: .
abundance: .
CDR3aa: CASSVTGVGEPQHF
CDR3nt: TGTGCCAGCAGTGTGACGGGGGTTGGGGAGCCCCAGCATTTT

v_gene: TRBV7-8
j_gene: TRBJ1-5
d_gene: TRBD1
abundance: few
CDR3aa: CASSLGDRGRYQPQHF
CDR3nt: TGTGCCAGCAGCTTGGGAGACAGGGGAAGGTATCAGCCCCAGCATTTT

v_gene: TRBV18
j_gene: TRBJ2-5
d_gene: .
abundance: .
CDR3aa: CAISPTSDQETHYF
CDR3nt: TGTGCCATCTCACCAACCAGTGACCAAGAGACCCATTACTTC

v_gene: TRBV24-1
j_gene: TRBJ2-3
d_gene: .
abundance: .
CDR3aa: CATSDTSMLEKEPDTQYF
CDR3nt: TGTGCCACCAGTGACACAAGTATGCTTGAAAAGGAACCAGATACGCAGTATTTT

v_gene: TRBV2
j_gene: TRBJ2-2
d_gene: .
abundance: .
CDR3aa: CASSEAGAHTGELFF
CDR3nt: TGTGCCAGCAGTGAAGCGGGGGCTCACACCGGGGAGCTGTTTTTT

v_gene: TRBV14
j_gene: TRBJ2-3
d_gene: .
abundance: .
CDR3aa: CASSQGVSRITDTQYF
CDR3nt: TGTGCCAGCAGCCAAGGTGTGTCGCGGATCACAGATACGCAGTATTTT

v_gene: TRBV6-5
j_gene: TRBJ2-5
d_gene: TRBD1
abundance: .
CDR3aa: CASSPTGGRMQETQYF
CDR3nt: TGTGCCAGCAGTCCAACAGGGGGCCGCATGCAAGAGACCCAGTACTTC

v_gene: TRBV20-1
j_gene: TRBJ2-5
d_gene: .
abundance: .
CDR3aa: CSARSRTVQETQYF
CDR3nt: TGCAGTGCTAGATCAAGGACAGTTCAAGAGACCCAGTACTTC

v_gene: TRBV5-6
j_gene: TRBJ2-5
d_gene: .
abundance: .
CDR3aa: CASSLVAAGRETQYF
CDR3nt: TGTGCCAGCAGCTTGGTGGCAGCTGGGAGAGAGACCCAGTACTTC

v_gene: TRBV19
j_gene: TRBJ2-2
d_gene: .
abundance: .
CDR3aa: CASTPLFELNTGELFF
CDR3nt: TGTGCCAGTACCCCCCTCTTCGAACTAAACACCGGGGAGCTGTTTTTT

v_gene: TRBV12-3/TRBV12-4
j_gene: TRBJ2-5
d_gene: .
abundance: few
CDR3aa: CASSFVQQETQYF
CDR3nt: TGTGCCAGCAGTTTCGTACAGCAAGAGACCCAGTACTTC

v_gene: TRBV27
j_gene: TRBJ2-5
d_gene: .
abundance: few
CDR3aa: CASSSQSQETQYF
CDR3nt: TGTGCCAGCAGTTCCCAATCTCAAGAGACCCAGTACTTC

v_gene: TRBV7-7
j_gene: TRBJ2-3
d_gene: TRBD2
abundance: .
CDR3aa: CASSFRGRSTDTQYF
CDR3nt: TGTGCTAGCAGCTTTCGCGGGAGGTCCACAGATACGCAGTATTTT

v_gene: TRBV2
j_gene: TRBJ1-1
d_gene: .
abundance: .
CDR3aa: CASSGRGPAEAFF
CDR3nt: TGTGCCAGCAGTGGACGGGGGCCGGCTGAAGCTTTCTTT

v_gene: TRBV28
j_gene: TRBJ1-5
d_gene: .
abundance: few
CDR3aa: CASSSYYGNQPQHF
CDR3nt: TGTGCCAGCAGTTCTTATTATGGCAATCAGCCCCAGCATTTT

v_gene: TRBV20-1
j_gene: TRBJ2-5
d_gene: .
abundance: many
CDR3aa: CSATTSGVTQYF
CDR3nt: TGCAGTGCTACAACTAGTGGGGTAACCCAGTACTTC

v_gene: TRBV27
j_gene: TRBJ1-5
d_gene: TRBD1
abundance: .
CDR3aa: CASRVCQGARIPNQPQHF
CDR3nt: TGTGCCAGCAGGGTGTGCCAGGGGGCGCGGATCCCCAATCAGCCCCAGCATTTT

v_gene: TRBV6-6
j_gene: TRBJ1-5
d_gene: .
abundance: many
CDR3aa: CASSLIIQWGSNQPQHF
CDR3nt: TGTGCCAGCAGTCTTATTATACAGTGGGGGTCCAATCAGCCCCAGCATTTT

v_gene: TRBV2
j_gene: TRBJ2-7
d_gene: .
abundance: .
CDR3aa: CASSEAVYEQYF
CDR3nt: TGTGCCAGCAGTGAAGCTGTTTACGAGCAGTACTTC

v_gene: TRBV5-5
j_gene: TRBJ2-6
d_gene: TRBD1
abundance: .
CDR3aa: CASSLGTGSSGANVLTF
CDR3nt: TGTGCCAGCAGCTTGGGGACAGGCAGCTCTGGGGCCAACGTCCTGACTTTC

v_gene: TRBV28
j_gene: TRBJ1-3
d_gene: TRBD1
abundance: many
CDR3aa: CASSFDRGLGNTIYF
CDR3nt: TGTGCCAGCAGCTTCGACAGGGGGCTCGGAAACACCATATATTTT

v_gene: TRBV7-3
j_gene: TRBJ2-3
d_gene: .
abundance: few
CDR3aa: CASSHGGGADTQYF
CDR3nt: TGTGCCAGCAGCCATGGGGGGGGCGCGGATACGCAGTATTTT

v_gene: TRBV7-8
j_gene: TRBJ2-5
d_gene: TRBD2
abundance: .
CDR3aa: CASSSIGGLTQETQYF
CDR3nt: TGTGCCAGCAGCTCAATTGGGGGACTAACTCAAGAGACCCAGTACTTC

v_gene: TRBV4-1
j_gene: TRBJ2-5
d_gene: .
abundance: many
CDR3aa: CASSQDPRGAYQETQYF
CDR3nt: TGCGCCAGCAGCCAAGACCCCAGGGGCGCTTACCAAGAGACCCAGTACTTC

v_gene: TRBV20-1
j_gene: TRBJ2-7
d_gene: TRBD2
abundance: many
CDR3aa: CSARGGSGKSSYEQYF
CDR3nt: TGCAGTGCTAGAGGGGGGAGCGGGAAAAGCTCCTACGAGCAGTACTTC

v_gene: TRBV29-1
j_gene: TRBJ2-5
d_gene: .
abundance: many
CDR3aa: CSVVGAYGEETQYF
CDR3nt: TGCAGCGTTGTAGGGGCCTACGGAGAAGAGACCCAGTACTTC

v_gene: TRBV12-3/TRBV12-4
j_gene: TRBJ1-1
d_gene: .
abundance: .
CDR3aa: CASSFGRRVQNSEAFF
CDR3nt: TGTGCCAGCAGTTTCGGTAGGAGGGTCCAAAACTCTGAAGCTTTCTTT

v_gene: TRBV19
j_gene: TRBJ2-3
d_gene: TRBD2
abundance: .
CDR3aa: CASRATSGSADTQYF
CDR3nt: TGTGCCAGTAGAGCGACTAGCGGGAGCGCAGATACGCAGTATTTT

v_gene: TRBV4-3
j_gene: TRBJ2-7
d_gene: TRBD2
abundance: few
CDR3aa: CASSQGTSDSYEQYF
CDR3nt: TGCGCCAGCAGCCAGGGGACTAGCGACTCCTACGAGCAGTACTTC

v_gene: TRBV7-9
j_gene: TRBJ2-3
d_gene: TRBD2
abundance: few
CDR3aa: CASSGLAGLIILDF
CDR3nt: TGTGCCAGCAGTGGACTAGCGGGACTAATTATTCTGGATTTT

v_gene: TRBV15
j_gene: TRBJ1-2
d_gene: TRBD1
abundance: few
CDR3aa: CATSRPDRALGGYTF
CDR3nt: TGTGCCACCAGCAGACCCGACAGGGCACTTGGAGGCTACACCTTC

v_gene: TRBV29-1
j_gene: TRBJ1-3
d_gene: .
abundance: few
CDR3aa: CSVEGLPDSSGNTIYF
CDR3nt: TGCAGCGTTGAAGGGCTGCCAGATAGCTCTGGAAACACCATATATTTT

v_gene: TRBV7-2
j_gene: TRBJ2-1
d_gene: .
abundance: many
CDR3aa: CASSLGGPSYNEQFF
CDR3nt: TGTGCCAGCAGCTTAGGAGGCCCCTCCTACAATGAGCAGTTCTTC

v_gene: TRBV24-1
j_gene: TRBJ2-2
d_gene: TRBD1
abundance: .
CDR3aa: CATSEADRGLAGELFF
CDR3nt: TGTGCCACCAGTGAGGCTGACAGGGGGCTCGCCGGGGAGCTGTTTTTT

v_gene: TRBV7-9
j_gene: TRBJ2-5
d_gene: TRBD2
abundance: .
CDR3aa: CASSYGLAGQETQYF
CDR3nt: TGTGCCAGCAGCTACGGACTAGCGGGACAAGAGACCCAGTACTTC

v_gene: TRBV19
j_gene: TRBJ2-3
d_gene: .
abundance: few
CDR3aa: CASSTRDRDLDTQYF
CDR3nt: TGTGCCAGTAGTACCCGCGATAGGGACTTAGATACGCAGTATTTT

v_gene: TRBV27
j_gene: TRBJ2-7
d_gene: .
abundance: few
CDR3aa: CASSLSSGQFTTYEQYF
CDR3nt: TGTGCCAGCAGTTTATCAAGCGGGCAGTTTACAACCTACGAGCAGTACTTC

v_gene: TRBV2
j_gene: TRBJ1-1
d_gene: .
abundance: many
CDR3aa: CASNNPLTGNTEAFF
CDR3nt: TGTGCCAGCAACAACCCTTTGACAGGGAACACTGAAGCTTTCTTT

v_gene: TRBV29-1
j_gene: TRBJ1-3
d_gene: TRBD1
abundance: few
CDR3aa: CSIRDRGFGNTIYF
CDR3nt: TGCAGCATCCGGGACAGGGGGTTTGGAAACACCATATATTTT

v_gene: TRBV2
j_gene: TRBJ2-6
d_gene: TRBD1
abundance: .
CDR3aa: CASTGWTGLPGANVLTF
CDR3nt: TGTGCCAGCACGGGTTGGACAGGTCTTCCTGGGGCCAACGTCCTGACTTTC

v_gene: TRBV4-3
j_gene: TRBJ2-7
d_gene: TRBD1
abundance: .
CDR3aa: CASTLDRGANNEQYF
CDR3nt: TGCGCCAGCACCTTGGACAGGGGAGCCAACAACGAGCAGTACTTC

v_gene: TRBV9
j_gene: TRBJ1-5
d_gene: .
abundance: .
CDR3aa: CASSAWFLGLGNQPQHF
CDR3nt: TGTGCCAGCAGCGCCTGGTTTTTGGGGTTGGGCAATCAGCCCCAGCATTTT

v_gene: TRBV5-6
j_gene: TRBJ1-1
d_gene: .
abundance: .
CDR3aa: CASGLVRHLNTEAFF
CDR3nt: TGTGCCAGCGGCTTGGTCCGGCACTTGAACACTGAAGCTTTCTTT